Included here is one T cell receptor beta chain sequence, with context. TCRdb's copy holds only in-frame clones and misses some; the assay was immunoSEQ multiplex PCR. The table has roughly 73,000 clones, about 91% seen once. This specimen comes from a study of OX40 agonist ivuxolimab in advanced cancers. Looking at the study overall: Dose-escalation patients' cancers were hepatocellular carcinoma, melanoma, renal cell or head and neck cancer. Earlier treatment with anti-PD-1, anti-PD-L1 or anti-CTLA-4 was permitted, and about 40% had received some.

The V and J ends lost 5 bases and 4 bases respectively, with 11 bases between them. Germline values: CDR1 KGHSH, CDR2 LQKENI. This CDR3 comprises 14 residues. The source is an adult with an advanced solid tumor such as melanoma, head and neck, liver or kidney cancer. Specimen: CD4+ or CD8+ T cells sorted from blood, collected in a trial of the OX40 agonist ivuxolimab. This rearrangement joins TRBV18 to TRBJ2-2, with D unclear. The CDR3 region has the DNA TGTGCCAGCTCAATTGTGCACCCCACCGGGGAGCTGTTTTTT. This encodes CASSIVHPTGELFF.